The 14 T cell receptor beta chains presented below share a single source sample, sequenced in a study of identical twins. Via MiXCR, TCRdb re-called the 5' RACE reads, giving one row per CDR3 protein. This table has about 690,000 distinct CDR3 sequences, about 20% appearing once. This sample also belongs to another study, concerning T cells expressing NK-cell markers.

The sequenced sample consisted of PBMCs. The receptors were gathered from a young woman in good health.

The chain carries TRBV20-1 and TRBJ1-2, with a weak D call TRBD1 (5 bases). Germline loops: CDR1 DFQATT, CDR2 SNEGSKA (reference sequence). V lost 6 bases and J lost 6, with 20 bases in between. This CDR3 is 14 amino acids long. In DNA, the CDR3 is TGCAGTGCCTTCACGGCCGTCACGGGACATGGCTACACCTTC. This translates into CSAFTAVTGHGYTF.

The V and J genes are TRBV27 and TRBJ2-7, with 14 bases fitting TRBD2. Germline lookup yields CDR1 MNHEY and CDR2 SMNVEV (reference sequence). The CDR3 is 17 amino acids. The V segment lost 5 bases and the J segment 0 bases; nucleotides outside the gene matches: 6. The CDR3: CASSLRLAGGYSYEQYF. The CDR3 region has the DNA TGTGCCAGCAGTCTAAGACTAGCGGGAGGGTACTCCTACGAGCAGTACTTC.

A few counts support this clonotype. This chain links TRBV4-3 with TRBJ2-5; D may be TRBD1 (6 bases). This CDR3 region has 15 residues. Germline V gene sequence: CDR1 LGHNA, CDR2 YSLEER. Trimming took off 5 bases at V and 3 bases at J, with 16 bases between the two ends. The DNA of the CDR3 is TGCGCCAGCAGCATGACAGGTCGGGGTGAAGAGACCCAGTACTTC. Translating gives CASSMTGRGEETQYF.

The chain carries TRBV20-1 and TRBJ2-7, with TRBD2 identical over 7 bases. The CDR3 loop spans 14 amino acids. Germline CDR1 is DFQATT and CDR2 is SNEGSKA (reference sequence). The V gene end was trimmed by 8 bases and the J gene end by 0 bases; junction bases not matched to a gene: 10. CDR3 bases: TGCAGTTTTTTACAGCGGGGCCGCTCCTACGAGCAGTACTTC. Amino acid sequence: CSFLQRGRSYEQYF.

The genes are TRBV15 and TRBJ2-7; the match to TRBD2 covers 10 bases. The CDR3 consists of 14 residues. Germline CDR1 reads LNHNV; CDR2 reads YYDKDF (reference sequence). J gave up 3 bases and V 5 bases, and 4 bases lay outside the gene matches. The CDR3 sequence is CATSPGLADYEQYF. DNA for the CDR3: TGTGCCACCAGCCCTGGACTAGCGGACTACGAGCAGTACTTC.

The J gene is TRBJ2-7, the V gene TRBV9; D may be TRBD1 or TRBD2 (5 bases each). The V end lost 2 bases, the J end lost 7 bases, and 13 bases lay between the germline ends. The CDR3 covers 13 residues. The germline gives CDR1 SGDLS, CDR2 YYNGEE. The CDR3: CASSVSGTAEQYF. In DNA, the CDR3 is TGTGCCAGCAGCGTTTCCGGGACGGCTGAGCAGTACTTC.

In its sample, this clonotype was seen a few times. This chain uses TRBV5-1 with TRBJ2-1, with unresolved D. In germline, CDR1 is SGHRS, CDR2 YFSETQ. V lost 2 bases and J lost 0, with 12 bases in between. This CDR3 region has 16 residues. The CDR3, as DNA: TGCGCCAGCAGCTTCCTTTCTCCGAGCTCCTACAATGAGCAGTTCTTC. It specifies CASSFLSPSSYNEQFF.

This clonotype turned up a few times. The chain has TRBV5-5 and TRBJ2-1, with 10 bases identical to TRBD2. CDR1 is SGHKS, CDR2 YYEKEE, per germline (reference sequence). The length of the CDR3 is 16 residues. V lost 3 bases to trimming and J lost 4 bases; unmatched junction nucleotides: 7. CDR3 nucleotide sequence: TGTGCCAGCAGCTGGTTAGCGGGAGGACCTTACAATGAGCAGTTCTTC. Encoded protein: CASSWLAGGPYNEQFF.

This clonotype has more than one count but fewer than ten. This chain uses TRBV7-6 with TRBJ2-7; TRBD2 matches 9 bases. Germline V gene data show CDR1 as SGHVS and CDR2 as FNYEAQ. The CDR3 is made up of 16 amino acids. The V and J ends lost 1 base and 0 bases, in that order; junction bases with no gene match: 4. This chain's CDR3 is CASSLGPSGTSYEQYF. The CDR3 DNA reads TGTGCCAGCAGCTTAGGGCCTAGCGGGACCTCCTACGAGCAGTACTTC.

This clonotype was seen more than once but under ten times. The chain recombines TRBV12-3 or TRBV12-4 with TRBJ1-2; no firm D call. This CDR3 region has 12 residues. V shed 5 bases and J shed 9 bases, with 13 bases lying between them. The CDR3 sequence: CASSLGWSRYTF. Here the CDR3 DNA reads TGTGCCAGCAGTCTGGGATGGTCCCGCTACACCTTC.

The V gene is TRBV10-3, the J gene TRBJ2-2; no firm D call. Germline assignment: CDR1 ENHRY and CDR2 SYGVKD. Trimming removed 2 bases at V and 2 bases at J, with 15 bases between. The length of the CDR3 is 17 residues. The CDR3 loop is CAISELQGRLNTGELFF. DNA for the CDR3: TGTGCCATCAGTGAGCTCCAAGGGCGCCTAAACACCGGGGAGCTGTTTTTT.

This clonotype was detected ten times or more. The rearrangement links TRBV20-1 to TRBJ2-1; tentatively, D is TRBD1 or TRBD2 (6 bases each). Germline-derived CDR1 and CDR2 are DFQATT and SNEGSKA (reference sequence). Trimming shortened V by 2 bases and J by 2 bases, and 10 bases separated the two germline ends. The CDR3 consists of 14 residues. The CDR3 sequence is CSARSGGTYNEQFF. Here the CDR3 DNA reads TGCAGTGCTAGATCCGGGGGCACCTACAATGAGCAGTTCTTC.

The chain employs TRBV20-1 and TRBJ2-5; 11 nucleotides match TRBD2. This CDR3 is built from 17 residues. CDR1 is DFQATT, CDR2 SNEGSKA, per germline (reference sequence). V was clipped by 3 bases and J by 9 bases; unmatched bases: 18. This CDR3 is CSASPADGLAGSRAQYF. The CDR3, as DNA: TGCAGTGCTAGTCCTGCCGATGGACTAGCGGGTTCCCGGGCCCAGTACTTC.

This clonotype was counted ten times or more. This chain uses TRBV5-6 with TRBJ2-5, with 9 bases that match TRBD1. CDR3 length: 14 amino acids. Trimming removed 4 bases from V and 5 bases from J; junction bases left unmatched: 6. Germline CDR1 SGHDT, CDR2 YYEEEE. CDR3 in DNA: TGTGCCAGCAGCATGGGACAGGGAGGTGAGACCCAGTACTTC. This translates into CASSMGQGGETQYF.